This T cell receptor (beta chain) was retrieved from a study of a mutant IDH1 vaccine in newly diagnosed glioma. Study at large: Before enrollment, patients got radiotherapy alone, temozolomide alone, or mostly the combination. Study-wide results and limits: Pseudoprogression seemed unrelated to changes in top peripheral T cell clonotypes. Vaccine-induced immune responses occurred in 90% to 95% of patients.

A remark on this clone: What it binds is not known.

Unmatched junction bases numbered 8, after V lost 5 bases and J lost 1 base. Germline assignment: CDR1 MNHNY and CDR2 SVGAGI (reference sequence). CDR3 size: 16 residues. Noted time point: baseline, week 1 (first vaccination visit). The treatment is: pre-vaccination baseline after standard-of-care therapy. New WHO grade 3 or 4 IDH1-mutant, ATRX-lost astrocytomas were present in all donors. Produced via immunoSEQ multiplex PCR; TCRdb's table is partial and in-frame only. The sample yields tens of thousands of clones, roughly 78% seen once. The TCR sequence derives from a man between 50 and 59 years old with glioma. The J gene is TRBJ2-3, the V gene TRBV6-6; 8 bases align to TRBD2. The sample in question was PBMCs, obtained from a glioma patient treated with radiotherapy, temozolomide or both. CDR3 in amino acids: CASSAPEAGGTDTQYF. In DNA, the CDR3 is TGTGCCAGCAGTGCCCCCGAAGCGGGGGGCACAGATACGCAGTATTTT.